The next 24 T cell receptor beta chains were all read from a single sample in a study of blood T cell repertoires in COVID-19. Libraries were prepared by immunoSEQ multiplex PCR; TCRdb keeps only in-frame clonotypes and omits some of them. The repertoire holds roughly 85,000 clones, with about nine tenths as singletons. Material: peripheral blood. The source of these receptors is a man aged 45-65 years with active or convalescent COVID-19.

The rearrangement links TRBV7-8 to TRBJ2-1; 8 bases fit TRBD2. After removal of 5 bases from V and 1 base from J, the junction contained 10 bases not matched to a gene. This CDR3 region has 17 residues. Germline values: CDR1 SGHVS, CDR2 FQNEAQ. The CDR3 DNA is TGTGCCAGCAGCCCACCAATTAGCGGGATTTCCTACAATGAGCAGTTCTTC. Protein product: CASSPPISGISYNEQFF.

This clone was found once. The chain joins TRBV19 to TRBJ2-7; maybe TRBD1 (6 bases). Trimming left V 7 bases short and J 6 bases short, with 25 bases between. Germline V gene lookup returns CDR1 LNHDA and CDR2 SQIVND (reference sequence). The CDR3 covers 16 residues. The CDR3 DNA sequence: TGTGCCAGTACCCAATCCGGGACAAGGGTTCCCTTCGAGCAGTACTTC. It specifies CASTQSGTRVPFEQYF.

The CDR3 bases are TGCGCCAGCAGCTTGGCTGCGGGGTTGGGTAAGGGCACTGAAGCTTTCTTT. Translating it yields CASSLAAGLGKGTEAFF. The gene calls are TRBV5-1 and TRBJ1-1; unclear D gene. The CDR3 has 17 residues. Trimming left V 0 bases short and J 4 bases short, with 19 bases between. Per germline, CDR1 SGHRS and CDR2 YFSETQ.

This sequence joins TRBV28 and TRBJ1-3, with D unresolved. CDR3 length: 13 residues. CDR1 MDHEN and CDR2 SYDVKM come from the germline V gene. The germline V and J ends were trimmed by 5 bases and 2 bases, with 7 bases remaining between them. The chain's CDR3 is CASSQRPGNTIYF. As DNA, the CDR3 is TGTGCCAGCAGTCAGAGGCCTGGAAACACCATATATTTT.

The gene calls are TRBV10-3 and TRBJ2-1; 15 bases align to TRBD2. The germline CDR1 and CDR2 sequences are ENHRY and SYGVKD. The CDR3 has 18 amino acids. The V and J ends lost 6 bases and 6 bases, in that order; junction bases with no gene match: 12. The chain's CDR3 is CAIRGTSGGSSLSNEQFF. CDR3 DNA sequence: TGTGCCATCAGGGGGACTAGCGGGGGGTCCAGTTTGTCCAATGAGCAGTTCTTC.

The chain is built from TRBV19 and TRBJ1-2; D gene ambiguous. The V gene lost 3 bases and the J gene lost 4 bases, with 12 bases spanning the gap. This CDR3 has 14 amino acids. Germline CDR1 and CDR2: LNHDA and SQIVND (reference sequence). The CDR3 DNA follows: TGTGCCAGTAGTATCGCGGGCGATGGCTATGGCTACACCTTC. This encodes CASSIAGDGYGYTF.

V and J are TRBV2 and TRBJ2-3, with TRBD2 matching 15 bases. Trimming cost V 5 bases and J 7 bases; bases outside gene matches: 4. There are 15 residues in the CDR3. The germline CDR1 and CDR2 sequences are SNHLY and FYNNEI. The CDR3 loop is CASSYGTSGGYTQYF. The CDR3 DNA reads TGTGCCAGCAGTTACGGGACTAGCGGGGGGTATACGCAGTATTTT.

J is TRBJ1-1 and V is TRBV7-9, with D hard to call. The germline V gene has CDR1 SEHNR and CDR2 FQNEAQ (reference sequence). With 4 bases removed from V and 1 base from J, the gap between germline ends came to 7 bases. The CDR3 is 13 residues long. The CDR3 is CASSYTENTEAFF. CDR3 DNA: TGTGCCAGCAGCTATACAGAGAACACTGAAGCTTTCTTT.

This chain joins TRBV19 and TRBJ1-4; TRBD1 matches 8 bases. Germline V gene sequence: CDR1 LNHDA, CDR2 SQIVND (reference sequence). The CDR3 totals 15 residues. Trimming at V came to 1 base and at J to 7 bases, leaving 5 bases not matched to a gene. CDR3 sequence reads: CASSIGQGAGEKLFF. Here the CDR3 DNA reads TGTGCCAGTAGTATAGGCCAGGGGGCAGGTGAAAAACTGTTTTTT.

V is TRBV5-6 and J is TRBJ1-1, with TRBD1 identical over 7 bases. The length of the CDR3 is 15 residues. The germline gives CDR1 SGHDT, CDR2 YYEEEE. With V trimmed by 4 bases and J by 2 bases, 8 bases remained unmatched. This CDR3 reads CASSDTGTENTEAFF. For the CDR3, the DNA is TGTGCCAGCAGCGACACCGGGACAGAAAACACTGAAGCTTTCTTT.

This rearrangement joins TRBV2 to TRBJ2-7; D is possibly TRBD1 (6 bases). The CDR3 is 12 residues long. Germline V gene data show CDR1 as SNHLY and CDR2 as FYNNEI. The V and J ends lost 6 bases and 7 bases respectively, with 13 bases between them. CDR3 sequence: CASRLGGGEQYF. DNA of the CDR3: TGTGCCAGCAGACTAGGGGGTGGTGAGCAGTACTTC.

This clone was observed at least ten times. The chain joins TRBV2 to TRBJ1-1, with D uncertain. This CDR3 comprises 11 residues. The germline V gene has CDR1 SNHLY and CDR2 FYNNEI. With 6 bases removed from V and 4 bases from J, the gap between germline ends came to 6 bases. Here the CDR3 reads CASRLSTEAFF. The CDR3 DNA reads as TGTGCCAGCAGACTAAGCACTGAAGCTTTCTTT.

With respect to this clone: The junction departs from germline at one end; a sequencing error may be responsible. This chain joins TRBV29-1 and TRBJ2-7; 9 nucleotides align to TRBD1. The germline CDR1 and CDR2 sequences are SQVTM and ANQGSEA. The CDR3 is made up of 12 amino acids. CDR3 in DNA: TGCAGCGTTGAAGATCAAGCAGGGACAGGGATCTTC. This sequence encodes CSVEDQAGTGIF.

This chain joins TRBV12-5 and TRBJ2-6; D gene unclear. The CDR3 has 16 amino acids. Deletions cut 3 bases from V and 2 bases from J, with 11 bases between. The germline V gene has CDR1 LGHNT and CDR2 FRNRAP. CDR3 in amino acids: CASGLEPLTGANVLTF. The CDR3, as DNA: TGTGCTAGTGGTTTAGAGCCTTTGACTGGGGCCAACGTCCTGACTTTC.

The chain links TRBV5-4 to TRBJ1-2; 7 bases match TRBD1. V trimming: 2 bases; J trimming: 8 bases; junction bases outside the gene matches: 3. CDR1 and CDR2 from the germline V gene are SGHNT and YYREEE (reference sequence). CDR3 length equals 12 residues. CDR3 residues: CASSFGQVGYTF. The CDR3 DNA sequence: TGTGCCAGCAGCTTCGGACAGGTCGGCTACACCTTC.

The V call is TRBV10-3, the J call TRBJ2-1; 8 bases align to TRBD2. V shed 4 bases, J shed 5 bases, and the junction held 13 bases outside the gene matches. The CDR3 is 17 amino acids. CDR1 and CDR2 from the germline V gene are ENHRY and SYGVKD. The CDR3 region has the DNA TGTGCCATCAGTGGGCCCCGGGGGGGGGAGAAACACAATGAGCAGTTCTTC. The encoded protein is CAISGPRGGEKHNEQFF.

The V gene is TRBV15, the J gene TRBJ2-7, with D possibly TRBD1 on 6 matching bases. The germline V and J ends were trimmed by 0 bases and 3 bases, with 9 bases remaining between them. Germline CDR1 reads LNHNV; CDR2 reads YYDKDF (reference sequence). There are 14 residues in the CDR3. The CDR3, as DNA: TGTGCCACCAGCAGAGATTGGACAGACTACGAGCAGTACTTC. It translates to CATSRDWTDYEQYF.

The rearrangement joins TRBV5-1 to TRBJ2-3; D remains unclear. V was pared by 0 bases and J by 3 bases, with 8 bases between. This CDR3 has 14 amino acids. Germline-derived CDR1 and CDR2 are SGHRS and YFSETQ. The CDR3 coding sequence is TGCGCCAGCAGCTTGGGGAGACTGACAGATACGCAGTATTTT. Protein: CASSLGRLTDTQYF.

The chain is built from TRBV11-2 and TRBJ1-5, with 10 bases fitting TRBD1. Germline assignment: CDR1 SGHAT and CDR2 FQNNGV. The V segment lost 4 bases and the J segment 11 bases; nucleotides outside the gene matches: 8. CDR3 length equals 14 residues. The CDR3 region has the DNA TGTGCCAGCAGCTCGGGGACAGGGGTCGGGACCCAGCATTTT. It codes for CASSSGTGVGTQHF.

The rearrangement joins TRBV7-2 to TRBJ2-7; 7 bases are shared with TRBD2. This CDR3 region has 15 residues. CDR1 is SGHTA, CDR2 FQGNSA, per germline. Trimming removed 11 bases from V and 0 bases from J; junction bases left unmatched: 13. CDR3 in amino acids: CAEDQTGEGSYEQYF. In DNA, the CDR3 is TGTGCCGAAGATCAAACGGGGGAGGGCTCCTACGAGCAGTACTTC.

The CDR3 here is CASSDLIGLARETQYF. DNA of the CDR3: TGCGCCAGCAGTGACTTGATAGGGCTAGCGAGGGAGACCCAGTACTTC. This chain uses TRBV10-2 with TRBJ2-5, with D possibly matching TRBD2 (6 bases). In germline, CDR1 is WSHSY, CDR2 SAAADI. The V and J ends lost 3 bases and 5 bases respectively, with 19 bases between them. The CDR3 consists of 16 residues.

The V and J genes are TRBV21-1 and TRBJ2-1; whether TRBD1, the table's D call, matches the DNA was not checked. TRBV21-1 is deemed a pseudogene. This CDR3 comprises 14 residues. CDR3 sequence (DNA): TGTGCCAGCTGCCACAGGGATTCCTACAATGAGCAGTTCTTC. Protein sequence: CASCHRDSYNEQFF.

The chain carries TRBV4-2 and TRBJ1-1; 7 bases match TRBD1. Germline lookup yields CDR1 LGHNA and CDR2 YNFKEQ. The CDR3 extends over 15 amino acids. J gave up 5 bases and V 1 base, and 7 bases lay outside the gene matches. CDR3 nucleotide sequence: TGTGCCAGCAGCCAAGTACAGGGGCCGGGAACTGAAGCTTTCTTT. Translated, it gives CASSQVQGPGTEAFF.

This chain uses TRBV12-3 or TRBV12-4 with TRBJ2-3; TRBD2 matches at 7 bases. The length of the CDR3 is 12 residues. The J segment lost 3 bases and the V segment lost 8 bases, leaving 2 bases of the junction unmatched. The DNA of the CDR3 is TGTGCCAGCTCGCGGGGGACAGATACGCAGTATTTT. Translating gives CASSRGTDTQYF.